The 23 T cell receptor beta chains below come from one sample, sequenced in a study of shared clonotypes between healthy human individuals. Sequencing was performed with immunoSEQ multiplex PCR; in TCRdb, only in-frame clones are kept and a portion is missing. The sample consists of around 690,000 clones, about 90% of them appearing once. The sequenced sample was memory CD8+ T cells from PBMCs. Regarding subset: CD45RO+ cells pooled with CCR7-negative TemRA cells. The receptors here all came from a man between 18 and 29 years old in good health. Some clones in this sample may be carry-over from other donors' samples.

V gene TRBV7-2 combines with J gene TRBJ2-1, with 7 bases identical to TRBD2. Germline lookup yields CDR1 SGHTA and CDR2 FQGNSA. Trimming at V came to 2 bases and at J to 2 bases, leaving 3 bases not matched to a gene. This CDR3 region has 15 residues. CDR3 protein: CASSLKSGTYNEQFF. Here the CDR3 DNA reads TGTGCCAGCAGCTTAAAGAGCGGGACCTACAATGAGCAGTTCTTC.

This clone turned up a few times. Other nucleotide sequences in the sample specify the same CDR3. The chain is built from TRBV7-2 and TRBJ1-1; D gene uncertain. The CDR3 extends over 14 amino acids. Germline V gives CDR1 SGHTA, CDR2 FQGNSA. V shed 0 bases and J shed 4 bases, with 9 bases lying between them. The CDR3 nucleotides are TGTGCCAGCAGCTTAGCGGGGTTAGGCACTGAAGCTTTCTTT. Its protein is CASSLAGLGTEAFF.

CDR3 sequence reads: CASSGSETQYF. DNA for the CDR3: TGTGCCAGCAGTGGCTCAGAGACCCAGTACTTC. This sequence joins TRBV6-1 and TRBJ2-5; D gene ambiguous. This CDR3 is built from 11 residues. Germline loops: CDR1 MNHNS, CDR2 SASEGT. V was shortened by 4 bases and J by 4 bases, with 4 bases between the two germline ends.

The chain recombines TRBV19 with TRBJ2-1; TRBD2 aligns across 11 bases. The J segment lost 3 bases and the V segment lost 3 bases, leaving 1 base of the junction unmatched. CDR1 and CDR2 (germline): LNHDA, SQIVND (reference sequence). The CDR3 spans 15 residues. CDR3 DNA: TGTGCCAGTAGTATGGGACTAGCGGTCTACAATGAGCAGTTCTTC. Protein: CASSMGLAVYNEQFF.

The chain has TRBV28 and TRBJ2-3, with D unclear. The length of the CDR3 is 13 residues. The germline V gene has CDR1 MDHEN and CDR2 SYDVKM. Trimming removed 5 bases from V and 3 bases from J, with 9 bases in between. The CDR3 protein is CASSAPWTDTQYF. CDR3 bases: TGTGCCAGCAGTGCGCCGTGGACAGATACGCAGTATTTT.

V usage is TRBV4-1 and J usage is TRBJ2-7; perhaps D is TRBD1 or TRBD2 (5 bases each). This CDR3 spans 14 amino acids. CDR1 is MGHRA, CDR2 YSYEKL, per germline. Deletions cut 3 bases from V and 9 bases from J, with 18 bases between. The CDR3 DNA reads TGCGCCAGCAGCCAGGCCGGGACCGATAATGGGCAGTACTTC. It codes for CASSQAGTDNGQYF.

The J gene is TRBJ2-2, the V gene TRBV18, with TRBD2 matching over 9 bases. The CDR3 is made up of 17 amino acids. Germline loops: CDR1 KGHSH, CDR2 LQKENI. Germline trimming cut 1 base from V and 6 bases from J; bases unmatched to any gene: 9. The CDR3 is CASSPRSTREGAGELFF. DNA of the CDR3: TGTGCCAGCTCACCACGATCAACGCGGGAGGGAGCCGGGGAGCTGTTTTTT.

This rearrangement joins TRBV27 to TRBJ2-1; TRBD2 agrees at 11 bases. V lost 7 bases, J lost 9 bases, and 11 bases stayed unmatched. The germline CDR1 and CDR2 sequences are MNHEY and SMNVEV (reference sequence). This CDR3 has 15 residues. CDR3 in amino acids: CASTLLAGEVGEQFF. The CDR3 coding sequence is TGTGCCAGCACCTTACTAGCGGGAGAGGTCGGTGAGCAGTTCTTC.

The V and J genes are TRBV9 and TRBJ2-3; D may be TRBD1 or TRBD2 (6 bases each). The germline CDR1 and CDR2 sequences are SGDLS and YYNGEE. Trimming took off 3 bases at V and 6 bases at J, with 23 bases between the two ends. This CDR3 is 17 amino acids long. The CDR3 bases are TGTGCCAGCAGCGCAGTAGTGGGGGCCCGGGCGGGGGATACGCAGTATTTT. This sequence encodes CASSAVVGARAGDTQYF. Using reference TRBV9 and TRBJ2-3 for the parts outside the CDR3, the full variable domain is DSGVTQTPKHLITATGQRVTLRCSPRSGDLSVYWYQQSLDQGLQFLIQYYNGEERAKGNILERFSAQQFPDLHSELNLSSLELGDSALYFCASSAVVGARAGDTQYFGPGTRLTVL.

The chain links TRBV30 to TRBJ2-3; D tentatively fits TRBD1 or TRBD2 (5 bases each). V shed 1 base and J shed 2 bases, with 10 bases lying between them. This CDR3 is 14 amino acids long. CDR1 and CDR2 (germline): GTSNPN, SVGIG (reference sequence). The CDR3 spells CAWSASRDTDTQYF. In DNA, the CDR3 is TGTGCCTGGAGTGCTAGCAGGGACACAGATACGCAGTATTTT.

Remarks on this clone: The same CDR3 is also encoded by other DNA sequences in this sample. This sequence joins TRBV29-1 and TRBJ2-7; 9 positions match TRBD1. Losses at the gene ends were 7 bases for V and 0 bases for J; bases not matched to a gene: 4. Germline CDR1 and CDR2: SQVTM and ANQGSEA. CDR3 length equals 13 residues. The CDR3 DNA is TGCAGCGCCGGACAGGGGCTCTCCTACGAGCAGTACTTC. It codes for CSAGQGLSYEQYF.

The rearrangement links TRBV28 to TRBJ1-4; 10 positions agree with TRBD1. The CDR3 extends over 16 amino acids. Germline V lookup: CDR1 MDHEN, CDR2 SYDVKM. With 7 bases clipped from V and 6 bases from J, the junction kept 11 bases outside the gene matches. CDR3 in DNA: TGTGCCAGCACTCTCCCCCTTGACAGGGGGCATGAAAAACTGTTTTTT. It codes for CASTLPLDRGHEKLFF.

V usage is TRBV28 and J usage is TRBJ2-7; D call uncertain. Germline CDR1 reads MDHEN; CDR2 reads SYDVKM. Trimming stripped 6 bases from V and 3 bases from J, with 12 bases between. The CDR3 runs to 13 residues. Here the CDR3 DNA reads TGTGCCAGCAGCTGGTCCTTGGGCTACGAGCAGTACTTC. Amino acids: CASSWSLGYEQYF.

The chain combines TRBV28 with TRBJ2-7; a possible D gene is TRBD2 (6 bases). The CDR3 contains 13 residues. Germline V lookup: CDR1 MDHEN, CDR2 SYDVKM. V was shortened by 7 bases and J by 2 bases, with 12 bases between the two germline ends. CDR3 DNA: TGTGCCAGCACCGGAGGGCCCCCCTACGAGCAGTACTTC. Amino acid sequence: CASTGGPPYEQYF.

The rearrangement joins TRBV2 to TRBJ2-7; 7 nucleotides agree with TRBD2. From germline, CDR1 is SNHLY and CDR2 FYNNEI. The CDR3 sequence is 14 residues long. V dropped 4 bases and J dropped 6; count of bases not matched to a gene: 9. The CDR3 is CASSGRTGEGEQYF. DNA for the CDR3: TGTGCCAGCAGTGGGAGGACGGGGGAGGGCGAGCAGTACTTC.

This chain uses TRBV27 with TRBJ2-1; D is uncertain. The germline gives CDR1 MNHEY, CDR2 SMNVEV (reference sequence). Trimming took 7 bases from V and 9 from J, leaving 16 bases between them. This CDR3 is 13 amino acids long. The CDR3 DNA follows: TGTGCCAGCACGTCCCCCCAGCCCGCTGAGCAGTTCTTC. Amino acid sequence: CASTSPQPAEQFF.

The chain carries TRBV28 and TRBJ2-1; the D gene is possibly TRBD2 (7 bases). The CDR3 length is 18 residues. Between the trimmed V and J ends, which lost 0 bases and 2 bases, there was a span of 17 bases. Germline CDR1 reads MDHEN; CDR2 reads SYDVKM. The CDR3 DNA sequence: TGTGCCAGCAGTTTATGGGGGGCTAGCGGCCAACCCTACAATGAGCAGTTCTTC. Residues: CASSLWGASGQPYNEQFF. Supplemented by reference TRBV28 and TRBJ2-1, the full variable domain reads DVKVTQSSRYLVKRTGEKVFLECVQDMDHENMFWYRQDPGLGLRLIYFSYDVKMKEKGDIPEGYSVSREKKERFSLILESASTNQTSMYLCASSLWGASGQPYNEQFFGPGTRLTVL.

This rearrangement joins TRBV19 to TRBJ1-1, with 7 positions matching TRBD1. The CDR3 totals 15 residues. Germline trimming cut 5 bases from V and 4 bases from J; bases unmatched to any gene: 10. Germline values: CDR1 LNHDA, CDR2 SQIVND (reference sequence). The CDR3 region has the DNA TGTGCCAGTAGTCTAAGTAGGACAGGTAGCACTGAAGCTTTCTTT. This translates into CASSLSRTGSTEAFF.

In nucleotides, the CDR3 is TGTGCCAGCAGCGAAGAGGGAGCTTTGGCTGGAAACACCATATATTTT. It specifies CASSEEGALAGNTIYF. The chain carries TRBV7-8 and TRBJ1-3; no clear D. The CDR3 totals 16 residues. The germline V gene has CDR1 SGHVS and CDR2 FQNEAQ. With 5 bases removed from V and 2 bases from J, the gap between germline ends came to 16 bases.

The rearrangement links TRBV6-1 to TRBJ2-7; no reliable D call. CDR3 length: 13 residues. Germline CDR1 reads MNHNS; CDR2 reads SASEGT. Trimming took 1 base from V and 2 from J, leaving 6 bases between them. The CDR3 protein is CASSEGYPYEQYF. The CDR3 DNA sequence: TGTGCCAGCAGTGAAGGGTACCCCTACGAGCAGTACTTC.

This chain uses TRBV19 with TRBJ2-3; D uncertain. This CDR3 has 13 amino acids. V was shortened by 3 bases and J by 4 bases, with 8 bases between the two germline ends. Germline CDR1 LNHDA, CDR2 SQIVND (reference sequence). The CDR3 sequence: CASSMKGSDTQYF. Here the CDR3 DNA reads TGTGCCAGTAGTATGAAAGGGTCAGATACGCAGTATTTT. Full variable domain (outside the CDR3, taken from reference TRBV19 and TRBJ2-3): DGGITQSPKYLFRKEGQNVTLSCEQNLNHDAMYWYRQDPGQGLRLIYYSQIVNDFQKGDIAEGYSVSREKKESFPLTVTSAQKNPTAFYLCASSMKGSDTQYFGPGTRLTVL.

The rearrangement links TRBV28 to TRBJ2-2; unclear D gene. CDR3 length equals 17 residues. The V end was cut by 1 base, the J end by 2 bases, with 14 bases between. Germline CDR1 is MDHEN and CDR2 is SYDVKM. The CDR3 here is CASSLSVESSNTGELFF. Written as DNA, the CDR3 is TGTGCCAGCAGTTTATCAGTCGAGTCATCTAACACCGGGGAGCTGTTTTTT.

The genes are TRBV14 and TRBJ2-5; 8 nucleotides line up with TRBD1. The CDR3 length is 17 residues. V was clipped by 1 base and J by 4 bases; unmatched bases: 11. CDR1 and CDR2 (germline): SGHDN, FVKESK. CDR3 nucleotide sequence: TGTGCCAGCAGCCAAGGGCCAGGGACAGGTAGCGGAGAGACCCAGTACTTC. It translates to CASSQGPGTGSGETQYF.